The following is a T cell receptor beta chain sequence with its context. V was clipped by 2 bases and J by 6 bases; unmatched bases: 10. Germline assignment: CDR1 MNHEY and CDR2 SMNVEV (reference sequence). The CDR3 is 15 residues long. Original handling: Reference gene primer amplification in the assay estimated nucleated cell counts. Assay used: immunoSEQ multiplex PCR; TCRdb lists only in-frame clones, some missing. For V, J and clone size, that table is used; D and trimming come from the DNA. The sample has about 270,000 clones, about 89% seen once. This sample was taken from a study of blood T cell repertoires in COVID-19.

This receptor was obtained from a man between 40 and 49 years old with active or convalescent COVID-19. This chain joins TRBV27 and TRBJ2-7; 7 nucleotides align to TRBD1. The material sequenced was peripheral blood. CDR3 coding DNA: TGTGCCAGCAGTTTAGAGAGACAGGGATCGGGCGAGCAGTACTTC. Its translation: CASSLERQGSGEQYF.